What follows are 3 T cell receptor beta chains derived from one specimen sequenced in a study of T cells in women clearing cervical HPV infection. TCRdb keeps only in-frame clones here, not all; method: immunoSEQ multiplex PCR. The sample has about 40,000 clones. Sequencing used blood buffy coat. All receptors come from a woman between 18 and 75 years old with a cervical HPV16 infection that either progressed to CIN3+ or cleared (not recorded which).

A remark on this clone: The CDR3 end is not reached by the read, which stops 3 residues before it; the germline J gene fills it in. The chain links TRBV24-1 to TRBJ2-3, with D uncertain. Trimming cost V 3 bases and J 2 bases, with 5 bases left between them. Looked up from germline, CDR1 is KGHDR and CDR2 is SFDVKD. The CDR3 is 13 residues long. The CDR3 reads CATSDQNTDTQYF. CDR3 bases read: TGTGCCACCAGTGATCAAAACACAGATACG.

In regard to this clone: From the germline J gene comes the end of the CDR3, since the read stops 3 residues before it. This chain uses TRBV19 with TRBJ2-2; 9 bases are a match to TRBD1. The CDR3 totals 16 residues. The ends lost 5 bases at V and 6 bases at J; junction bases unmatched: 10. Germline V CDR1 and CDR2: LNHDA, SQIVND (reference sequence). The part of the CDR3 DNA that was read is TGTGCCAGTAGTTCTCACGGGACAGGGCGCCCCGGGGAG. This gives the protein CASSSHGTGRPGE. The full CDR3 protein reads CASSSHGTGRPGELFF. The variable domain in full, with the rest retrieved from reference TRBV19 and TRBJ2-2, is DGGITQSPKYLFRKEGQNVTLSCEQNLNHDAMYWYRQDPGQGLRLIYYSQIVNDFQKGDIAEGYSVSREKKESFPLTVTSAQKNPTAFYLCASSSHGTGRPGELFFGEGSRLTVL.

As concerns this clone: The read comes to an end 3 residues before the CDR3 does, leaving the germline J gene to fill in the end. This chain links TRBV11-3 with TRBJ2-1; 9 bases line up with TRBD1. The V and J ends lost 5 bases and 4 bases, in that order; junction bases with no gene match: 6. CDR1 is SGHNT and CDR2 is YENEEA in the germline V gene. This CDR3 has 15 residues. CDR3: CASSPIGTGYNEQFF. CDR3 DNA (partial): TGTGCCAGCAGCCCAATAGGGACAGGGTACAATGAG.